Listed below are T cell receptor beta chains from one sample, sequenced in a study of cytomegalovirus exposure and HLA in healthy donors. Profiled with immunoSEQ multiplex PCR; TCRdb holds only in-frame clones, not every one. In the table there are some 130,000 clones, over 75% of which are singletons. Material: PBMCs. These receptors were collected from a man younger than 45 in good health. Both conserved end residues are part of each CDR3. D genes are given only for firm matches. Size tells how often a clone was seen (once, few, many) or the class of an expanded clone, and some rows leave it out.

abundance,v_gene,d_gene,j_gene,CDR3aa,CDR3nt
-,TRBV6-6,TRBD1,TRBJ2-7,CASSSTDRGPYEQYF,TGTGCCAGCAGTTCCACCGACAGGGGGCCCTACGAGCAGTACTTC
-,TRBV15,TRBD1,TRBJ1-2,CATSRARHWGQSSFGYTF,TGTGCCACCAGCAGAGCTCGGCATTGGGGACAGTCCAGCTTTGGCTACACCTTC
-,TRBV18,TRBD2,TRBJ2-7,CASSSASGRAAEQYF,TGTGCCAGCTCGTCCGCCAGCGGGAGGGCGGCCGAGCAGTACTTC
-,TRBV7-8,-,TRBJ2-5,CASSLGGGGGVRETQYF,TGTGCCAGCAGCTTAGGAGGGGGGGGTGGGGTCCGGGAGACCCAGTACTTC
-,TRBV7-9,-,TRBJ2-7,CASSSEEDRPYEQYF,TGTGCCAGCAGCTCAGAGGAGGACAGACCTTACGAGCAGTACTTC
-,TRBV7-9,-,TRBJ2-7,CSSSFDGGGEQYF,TGTTCCAGCAGCTTCGACGGGGGTGGCGAGCAGTACTTC
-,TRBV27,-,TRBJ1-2,CASSLSRNYGYTF,TGTGCCAGCAGCCTAAGCCGGAACTATGGCTACACCTTC
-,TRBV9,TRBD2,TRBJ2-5,CASSVGFSGSQETQYF,TGTGCCAGCAGCGTAGGTTTTAGCGGGAGCCAAGAGACCCAGTACTTC
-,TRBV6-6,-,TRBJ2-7,CASSYSAAGEQYF,TGTGCCAGCAGTTACTCGGCGGCTGGGGAGCAGTACTTC
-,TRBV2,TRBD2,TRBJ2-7,CASRDPPRVAGGPGLYEQYF,TGTGCCAGCAGAGACCCCCCAAGGGTAGCGGGAGGGCCAGGACTTTACGAGCAGTACTTC
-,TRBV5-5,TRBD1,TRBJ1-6,CASSRDRGHISPLHF,TGTGCCAGCAGCCGGGACAGGGGGCACATTTCACCCCTCCACTTT
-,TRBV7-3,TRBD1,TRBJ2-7,CASSIGTDYEQYF,TGTGCCAGCAGCATTGGGACAGACTACGAGCAGTACTTC
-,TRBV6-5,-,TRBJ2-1,CASSRSGSQFF,TGTGCCAGCAGCCGTAGCGGATCCCAGTTCTTC
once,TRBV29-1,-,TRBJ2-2,CSARQDTGELFF,TGCAGCGCGAGACAAGACACCGGGGAGCTGTTTTTT
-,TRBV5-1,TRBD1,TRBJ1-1,CASSLGTGANTEAFF,TGCGCCAGCAGCTTGGGAACAGGGGCAAACACTGAAGCTTTCTTT
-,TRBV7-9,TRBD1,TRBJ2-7,CSSRQGVSYEQYF,TGTTCCAGCAGACAGGGGGTTTCCTACGAGCAGTACTTC
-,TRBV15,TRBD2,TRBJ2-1,CATVPTAGANNEQFF,TGTGCCACCGTCCCCACCGCGGGAGCCAACAATGAGCAGTTCTTC
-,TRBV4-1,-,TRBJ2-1,CASSPPTYNEQFF,TGCGCCAGCAGCCCCCCCACCTACAATGAGCAGTTCTTC
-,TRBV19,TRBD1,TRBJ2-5,CASSPDRVSETQYF,TGTGCCAGTAGCCCGGACAGGGTAAGCGAGACCCAGTACTTC
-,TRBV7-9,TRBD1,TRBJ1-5,CASSLGGQGNQPQHF,TGTGCCAGCAGCTTAGGGGGACAGGGGAATCAGCCCCAGCATTTT
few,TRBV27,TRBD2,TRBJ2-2,CASSLSSREGTTGELFF,TGTGCCAGCAGTTTATCATCCCGGGAGGGTACCACCGGGGAGCTGTTTTTT
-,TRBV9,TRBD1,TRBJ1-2,CASSGSGGQGYTF,TGTGCCAGCAGCGGTTCAGGGGGTCAGGGCTACACCTTC
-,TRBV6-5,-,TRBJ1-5,CASSYRTAALQPQHF,TGTGCCAGCAGTTACAGGACAGCCGCGTTGCAGCCCCAGCATTTT
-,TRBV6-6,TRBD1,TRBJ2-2,CASSSGTGGTGELFF,TGTGCCAGCAGCTCCGGGACAGGGGGCACCGGGGAGCTGTTTTTT
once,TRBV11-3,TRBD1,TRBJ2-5,CASSRPGGAGSMETQYF,TGTGCCAGCAGTAGACCAGGGGGCGCGGGGTCTATGGAGACCCAGTACTTC
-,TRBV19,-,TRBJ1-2,CASSLKEVYGYTF,TGTGCCAGTAGCCTAAAAGAGGTCTATGGCTACACCTTC
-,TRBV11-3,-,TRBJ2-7,CASSLGHPEQYF,TGTGCCAGCAGCCTAGGACATCCCGAGCAGTACTTC
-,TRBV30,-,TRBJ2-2,CAWRNVGTANTGELFF,TGTGCCTGGAGGAACGTGGGGACTGCGAACACCGGGGAGCTGTTTTTT